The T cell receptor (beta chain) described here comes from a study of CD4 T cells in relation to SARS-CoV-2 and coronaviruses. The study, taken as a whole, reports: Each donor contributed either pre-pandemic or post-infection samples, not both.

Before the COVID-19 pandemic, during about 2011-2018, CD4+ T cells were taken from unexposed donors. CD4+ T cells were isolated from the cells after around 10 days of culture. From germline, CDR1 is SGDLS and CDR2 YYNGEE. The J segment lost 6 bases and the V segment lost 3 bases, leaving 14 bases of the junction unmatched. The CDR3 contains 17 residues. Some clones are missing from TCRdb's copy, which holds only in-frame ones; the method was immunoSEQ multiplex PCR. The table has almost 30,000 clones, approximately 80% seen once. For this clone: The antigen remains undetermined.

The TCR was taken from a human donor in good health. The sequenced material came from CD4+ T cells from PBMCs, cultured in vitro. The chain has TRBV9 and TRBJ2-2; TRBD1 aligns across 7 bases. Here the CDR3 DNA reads TGTGCCAGCAGCGAAAGGATAGGACAGGTCCTCCCCGGGGAGCTGTTTTTT. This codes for CASSERIGQVLPGELFF.